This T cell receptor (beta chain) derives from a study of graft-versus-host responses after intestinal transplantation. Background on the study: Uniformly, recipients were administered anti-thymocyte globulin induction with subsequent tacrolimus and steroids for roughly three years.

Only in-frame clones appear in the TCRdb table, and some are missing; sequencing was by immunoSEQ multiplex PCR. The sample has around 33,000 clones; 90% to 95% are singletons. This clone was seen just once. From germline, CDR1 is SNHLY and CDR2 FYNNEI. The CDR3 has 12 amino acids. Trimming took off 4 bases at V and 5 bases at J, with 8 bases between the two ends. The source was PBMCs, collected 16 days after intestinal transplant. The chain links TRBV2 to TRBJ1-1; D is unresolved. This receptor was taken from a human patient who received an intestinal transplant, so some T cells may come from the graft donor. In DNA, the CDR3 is TGTGCCAGCAGTGGAAGGTGGACTGAAGCTTTCTTT. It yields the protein CASSGRWTEAFF.